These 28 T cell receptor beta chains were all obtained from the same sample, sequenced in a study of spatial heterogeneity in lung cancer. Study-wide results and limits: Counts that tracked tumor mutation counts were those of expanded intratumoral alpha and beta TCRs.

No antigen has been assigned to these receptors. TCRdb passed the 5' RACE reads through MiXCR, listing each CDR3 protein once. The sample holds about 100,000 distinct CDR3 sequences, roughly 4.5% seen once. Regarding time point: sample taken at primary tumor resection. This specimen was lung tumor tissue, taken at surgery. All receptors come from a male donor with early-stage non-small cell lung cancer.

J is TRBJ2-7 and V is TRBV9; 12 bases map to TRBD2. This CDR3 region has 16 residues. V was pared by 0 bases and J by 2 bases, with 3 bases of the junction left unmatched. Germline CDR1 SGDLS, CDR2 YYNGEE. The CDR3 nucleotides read TGTGCCAGCAGCGTAGACCTAGCGGGAGGGCCCTACGAGCAGTACTTC. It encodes CASSVDLAGGPYEQYF.

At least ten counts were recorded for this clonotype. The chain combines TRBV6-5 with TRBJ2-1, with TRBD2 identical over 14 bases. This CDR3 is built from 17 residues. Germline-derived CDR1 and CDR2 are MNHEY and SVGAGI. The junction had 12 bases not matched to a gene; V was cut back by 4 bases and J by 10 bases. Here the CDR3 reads CASSFSGTSGSIIEQFF. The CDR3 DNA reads TGTGCCAGCAGTTTTTCCGGGACTAGCGGGAGTATAATCGAGCAGTTCTTC.

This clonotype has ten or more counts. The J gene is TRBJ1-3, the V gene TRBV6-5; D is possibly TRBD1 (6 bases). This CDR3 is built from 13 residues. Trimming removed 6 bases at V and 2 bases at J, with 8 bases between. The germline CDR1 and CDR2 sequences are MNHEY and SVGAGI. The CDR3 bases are TGTGCCAGCAGCAGGGGTACTGGAAACACCATATATTTT. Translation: CASSRGTGNTIYF.

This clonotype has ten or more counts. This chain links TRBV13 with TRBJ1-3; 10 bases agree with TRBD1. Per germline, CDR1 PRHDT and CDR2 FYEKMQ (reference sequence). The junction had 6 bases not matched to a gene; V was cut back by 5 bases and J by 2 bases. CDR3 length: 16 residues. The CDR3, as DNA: TGTGCCAGCAGCGTAGACAGGGGGCTACCTGGAAACACCATATATTTT. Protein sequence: CASSVDRGLPGNTIYF.

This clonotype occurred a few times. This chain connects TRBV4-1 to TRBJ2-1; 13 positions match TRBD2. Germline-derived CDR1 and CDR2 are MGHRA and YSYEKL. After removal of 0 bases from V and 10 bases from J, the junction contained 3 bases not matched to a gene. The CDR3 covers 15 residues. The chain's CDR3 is CASSQETSGRDEQFF. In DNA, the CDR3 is TGCGCCAGCAGCCAAGAAACTAGCGGGAGGGACGAGCAGTTCTTC.

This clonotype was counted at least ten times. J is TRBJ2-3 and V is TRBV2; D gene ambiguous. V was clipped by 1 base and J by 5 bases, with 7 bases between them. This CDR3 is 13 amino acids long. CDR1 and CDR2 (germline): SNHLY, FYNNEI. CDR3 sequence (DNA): TGTGCCAGCAGTGAAGTACGTGGAGATACGCAGTATTTT. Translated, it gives CASSEVRGDTQYF.

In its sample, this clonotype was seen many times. CDR3 sequence: CASSHLAGSGRAHNEQFF. CDR3 bases: TGTGCCAGCAGCCACCTGGCAGGTAGCGGGAGGGCCCACAATGAGCAGTTCTTC. This chain joins TRBV12-3 or TRBV12-4 and TRBJ2-1, with 11 positions matching TRBD2. J lost 5 bases, V lost 6 bases, and 15 bases had no gene match. The CDR3 totals 18 residues.

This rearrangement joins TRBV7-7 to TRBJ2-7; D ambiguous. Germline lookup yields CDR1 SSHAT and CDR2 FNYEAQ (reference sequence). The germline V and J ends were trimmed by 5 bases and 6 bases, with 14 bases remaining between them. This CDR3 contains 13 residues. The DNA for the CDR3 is TGTGCCAGCAGCCCGACACTTGCGGCCGAGCAGTACTTC. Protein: CASSPTLAAEQYF.

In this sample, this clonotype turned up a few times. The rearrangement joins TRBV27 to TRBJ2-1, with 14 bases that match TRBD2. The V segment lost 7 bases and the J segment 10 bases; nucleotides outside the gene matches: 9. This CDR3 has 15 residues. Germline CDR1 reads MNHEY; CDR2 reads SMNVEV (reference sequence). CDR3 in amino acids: CASTPGTSGSKEQFF. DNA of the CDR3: TGTGCCAGCACCCCCGGGACTAGCGGGAGCAAAGAGCAGTTCTTC.

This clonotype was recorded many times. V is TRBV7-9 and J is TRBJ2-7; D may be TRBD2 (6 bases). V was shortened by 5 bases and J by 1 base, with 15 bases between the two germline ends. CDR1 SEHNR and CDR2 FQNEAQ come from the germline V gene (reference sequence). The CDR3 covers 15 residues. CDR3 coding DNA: TGTGCCAGCAGCCCCGCGGCGGGATTATCCTACGAGCAGTACTTC. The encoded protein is CASSPAAGLSYEQYF.

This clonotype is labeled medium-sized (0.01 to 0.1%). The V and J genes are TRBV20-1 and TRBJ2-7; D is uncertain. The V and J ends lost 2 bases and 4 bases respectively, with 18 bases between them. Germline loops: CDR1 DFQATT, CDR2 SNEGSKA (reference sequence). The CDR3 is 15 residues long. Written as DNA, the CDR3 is TGCAGTGCTAGAAAGATCGGAGACGGTACGTACGAGCAGTACTTC. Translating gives CSARKIGDGTYEQYF.

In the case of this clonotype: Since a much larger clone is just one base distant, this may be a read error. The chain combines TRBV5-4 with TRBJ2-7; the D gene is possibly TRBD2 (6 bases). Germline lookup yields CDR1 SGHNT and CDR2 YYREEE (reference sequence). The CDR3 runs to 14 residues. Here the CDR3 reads CASSSGTWPYEQHF. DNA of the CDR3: TGTGCCAGCAGCTCCGGGACTTGGCCCTACGAGCAGCACTTC.

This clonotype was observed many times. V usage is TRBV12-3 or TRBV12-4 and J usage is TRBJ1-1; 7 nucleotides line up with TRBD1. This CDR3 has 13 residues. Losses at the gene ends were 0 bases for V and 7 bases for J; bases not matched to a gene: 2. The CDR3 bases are TGTGCCAGCAGTTTAGCCTGGGACAGTGAAGCTTTCTTT. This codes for CASSLAWDSEAFF.

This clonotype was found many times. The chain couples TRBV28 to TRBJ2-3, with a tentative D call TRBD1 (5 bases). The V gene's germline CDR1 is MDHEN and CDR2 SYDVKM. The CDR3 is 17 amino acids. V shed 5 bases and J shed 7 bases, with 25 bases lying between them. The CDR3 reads CASSPSRKGPWWYTQYF. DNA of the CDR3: TGTGCCAGCAGTCCCAGCCGGAAGGGGCCATGGTGGTATACGCAGTATTTT.

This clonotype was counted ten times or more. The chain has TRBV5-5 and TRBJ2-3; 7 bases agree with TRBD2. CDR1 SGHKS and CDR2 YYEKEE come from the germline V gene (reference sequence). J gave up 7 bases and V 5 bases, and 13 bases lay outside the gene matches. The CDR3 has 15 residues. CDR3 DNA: TGTGCCAGCAGTATCCTGACAGCGGGACCGAATACGCAGTATTTT. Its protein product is CASSILTAGPNTQYF.

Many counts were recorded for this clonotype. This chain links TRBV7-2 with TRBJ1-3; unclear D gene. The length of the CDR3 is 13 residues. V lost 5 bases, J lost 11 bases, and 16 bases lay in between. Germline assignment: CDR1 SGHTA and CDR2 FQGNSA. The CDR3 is CASSPGPPSSIYF. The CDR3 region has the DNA TGTGCCAGCAGCCCCGGCCCTCCAAGCTCCATATATTTT.

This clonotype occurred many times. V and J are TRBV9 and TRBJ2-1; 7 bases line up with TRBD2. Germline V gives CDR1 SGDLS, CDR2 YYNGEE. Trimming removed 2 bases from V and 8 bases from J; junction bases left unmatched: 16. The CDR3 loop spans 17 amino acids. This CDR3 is CASSVSGLDVRTDEQFF. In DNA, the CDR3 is TGTGCCAGCAGCGTCTCCGGACTAGACGTCCGCACGGATGAGCAGTTCTTC.

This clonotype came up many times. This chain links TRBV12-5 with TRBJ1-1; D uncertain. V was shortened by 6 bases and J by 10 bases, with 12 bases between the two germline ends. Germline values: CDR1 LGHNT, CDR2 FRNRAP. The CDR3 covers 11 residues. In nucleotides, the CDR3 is TGTGCTAGTGGGGCCACAGTCGTAGCTTTCTTT. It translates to CASGATVVAFF.

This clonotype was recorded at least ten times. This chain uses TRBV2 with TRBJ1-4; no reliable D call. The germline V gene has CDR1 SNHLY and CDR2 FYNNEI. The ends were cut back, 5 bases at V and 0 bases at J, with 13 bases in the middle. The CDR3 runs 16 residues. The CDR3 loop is CASSWVVGTTNEKLFF. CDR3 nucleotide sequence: TGTGCCAGCAGTTGGGTGGTGGGGACAACTAATGAAAAACTGTTTTTT.

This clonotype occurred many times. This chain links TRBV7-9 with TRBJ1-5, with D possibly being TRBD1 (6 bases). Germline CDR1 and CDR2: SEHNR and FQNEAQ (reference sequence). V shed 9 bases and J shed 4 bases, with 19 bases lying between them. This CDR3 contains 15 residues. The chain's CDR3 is CASNSGEWQNQPQHF. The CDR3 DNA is TGTGCCAGTAATTCAGGGGAGTGGCAGAATCAGCCCCAGCATTTT.

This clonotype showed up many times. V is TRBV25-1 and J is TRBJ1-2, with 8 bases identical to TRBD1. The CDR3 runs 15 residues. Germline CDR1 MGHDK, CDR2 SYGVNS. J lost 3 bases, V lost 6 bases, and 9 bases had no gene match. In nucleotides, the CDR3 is TGTGCCAGCAGAGCCCAGGGGGCGCCGGACTATGGCTACACCTTC. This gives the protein CASRAQGAPDYGYTF.

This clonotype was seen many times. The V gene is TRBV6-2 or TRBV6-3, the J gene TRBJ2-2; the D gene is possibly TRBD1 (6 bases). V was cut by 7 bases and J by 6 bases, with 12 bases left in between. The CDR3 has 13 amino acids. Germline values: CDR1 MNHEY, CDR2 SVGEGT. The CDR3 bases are TGTGCCAGCATTGCAGGGGTATCCGGGGAGCTGTTTTTT. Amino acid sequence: CASIAGVSGELFF.

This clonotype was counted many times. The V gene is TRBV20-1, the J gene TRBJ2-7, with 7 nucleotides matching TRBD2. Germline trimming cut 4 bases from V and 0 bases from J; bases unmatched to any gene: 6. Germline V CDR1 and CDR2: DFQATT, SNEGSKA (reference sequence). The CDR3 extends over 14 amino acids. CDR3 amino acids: CSATTSVLSYEQYF. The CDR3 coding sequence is TGCAGTGCTACTACTAGCGTTCTCTCCTACGAGCAGTACTTC.

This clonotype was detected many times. The CDR3 protein is CASKGINTGELFF. The CDR3 region has the DNA TGTGCCAGCAAGGGGATTAACACCGGGGAGCTGTTTTTT. The chain uses TRBV12-3 or TRBV12-4 and TRBJ2-2; TRBD1 is a possible D gene (5 bases). This CDR3 region has 13 residues. V gave up 7 bases and J gave up 2 bases, with 8 bases separating them.

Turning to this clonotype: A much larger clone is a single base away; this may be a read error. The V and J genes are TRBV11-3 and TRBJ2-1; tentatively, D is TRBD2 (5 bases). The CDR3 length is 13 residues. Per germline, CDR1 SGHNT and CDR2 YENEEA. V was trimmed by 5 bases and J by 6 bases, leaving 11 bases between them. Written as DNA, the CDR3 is TGTGCCAGCAGCCAAGGGAGTTGCAATGAGCAGTTCTTC. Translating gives CASSQGSCNEQFF. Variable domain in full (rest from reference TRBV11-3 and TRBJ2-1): EAGVVQSPRYKIIEKKQPVAFWCNPISGHNTLYWYLQNLGQGPELLIRYENEEAVDDSQLPKDRFSAERLKGVDSTLKIQPAELGDSAVYLCASSQGSCNEQFFGPGTRLTVL.

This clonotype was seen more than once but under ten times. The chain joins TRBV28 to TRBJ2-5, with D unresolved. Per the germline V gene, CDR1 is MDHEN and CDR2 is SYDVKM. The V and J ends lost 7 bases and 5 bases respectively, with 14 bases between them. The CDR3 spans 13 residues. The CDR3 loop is CASTPVLSETQYF. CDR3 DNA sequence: TGTGCCAGCACCCCGGTTTTGAGTGAGACCCAGTACTTC.

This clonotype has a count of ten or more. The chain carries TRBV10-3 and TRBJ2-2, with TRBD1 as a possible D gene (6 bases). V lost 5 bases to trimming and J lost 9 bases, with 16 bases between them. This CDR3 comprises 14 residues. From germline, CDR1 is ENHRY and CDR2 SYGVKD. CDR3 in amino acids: CAISRGTASRELFF. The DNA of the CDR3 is TGTGCCATCAGTAGGGGGACGGCGTCTAGGGAGCTGTTTTTT.

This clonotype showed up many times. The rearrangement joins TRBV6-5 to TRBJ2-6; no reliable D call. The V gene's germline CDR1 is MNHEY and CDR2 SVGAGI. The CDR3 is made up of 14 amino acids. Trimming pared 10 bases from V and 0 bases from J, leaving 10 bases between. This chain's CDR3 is CATCQASGANVLTF. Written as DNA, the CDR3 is TGTGCCACCTGTCAGGCCTCTGGGGCCAACGTCCTGACTTTC.